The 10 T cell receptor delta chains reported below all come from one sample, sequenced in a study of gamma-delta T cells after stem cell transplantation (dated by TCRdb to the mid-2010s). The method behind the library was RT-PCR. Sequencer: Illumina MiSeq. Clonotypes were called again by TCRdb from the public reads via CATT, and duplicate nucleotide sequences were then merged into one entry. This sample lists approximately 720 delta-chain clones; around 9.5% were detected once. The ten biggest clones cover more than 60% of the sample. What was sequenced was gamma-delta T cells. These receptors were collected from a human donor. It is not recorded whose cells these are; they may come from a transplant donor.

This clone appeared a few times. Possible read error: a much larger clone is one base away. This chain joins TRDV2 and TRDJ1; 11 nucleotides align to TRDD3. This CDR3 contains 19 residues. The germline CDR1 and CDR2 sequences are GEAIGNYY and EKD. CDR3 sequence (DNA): TGTGCCTGTGACCAAATGGCCTGGGGGATACAAGCCCTCTCCGATGAACTCATCTTT. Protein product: CACDQMAWGIQALSDELIF.

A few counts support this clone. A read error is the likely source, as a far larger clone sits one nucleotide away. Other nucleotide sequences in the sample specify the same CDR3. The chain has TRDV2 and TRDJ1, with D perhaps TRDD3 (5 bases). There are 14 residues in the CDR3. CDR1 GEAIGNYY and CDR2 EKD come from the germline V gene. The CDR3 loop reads CACDTLGGSDKLIF. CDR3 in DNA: TGTGCCTGTGACACTCTGGGTGGGTCCGATAAGCTCATCTTT.

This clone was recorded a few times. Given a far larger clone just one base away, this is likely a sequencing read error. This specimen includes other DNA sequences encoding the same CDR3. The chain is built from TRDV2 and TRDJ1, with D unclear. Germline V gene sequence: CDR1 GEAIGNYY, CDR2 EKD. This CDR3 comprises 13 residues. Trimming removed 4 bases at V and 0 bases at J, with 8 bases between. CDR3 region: CACDAANTDKLIF. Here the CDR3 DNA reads TGTGCCTGTGATGCTGCGAACACCGATAAACTCATCTTT.

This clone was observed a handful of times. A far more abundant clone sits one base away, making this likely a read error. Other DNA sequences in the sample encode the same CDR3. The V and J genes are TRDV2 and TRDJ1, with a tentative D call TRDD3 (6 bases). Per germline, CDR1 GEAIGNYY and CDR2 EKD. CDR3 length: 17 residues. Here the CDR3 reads CACDPVSGEGDTDKLIF. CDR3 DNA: TGTGCCTGTGACCCTGTGTCTGGGGAAGGCGACACCGATAAGCTCATCTTT.

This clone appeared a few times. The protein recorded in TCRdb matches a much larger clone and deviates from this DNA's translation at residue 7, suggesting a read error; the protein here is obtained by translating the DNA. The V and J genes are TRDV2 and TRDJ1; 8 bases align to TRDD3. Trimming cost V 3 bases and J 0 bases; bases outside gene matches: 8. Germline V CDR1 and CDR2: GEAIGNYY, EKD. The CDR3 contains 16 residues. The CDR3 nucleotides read TGTGCCTGTGACGACTTAGCTGGGGGACACACCGATAAACTCATCTTT. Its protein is CACDDLAGGHTDKLIF.

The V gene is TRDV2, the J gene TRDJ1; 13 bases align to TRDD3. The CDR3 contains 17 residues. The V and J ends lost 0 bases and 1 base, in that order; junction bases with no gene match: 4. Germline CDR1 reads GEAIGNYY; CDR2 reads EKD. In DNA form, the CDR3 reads TGTGCCTGTGACACCCTACTGGGGGATACGTCCACCGATAAACTCATCTTT. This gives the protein CACDTLLGDTSTDKLIF.

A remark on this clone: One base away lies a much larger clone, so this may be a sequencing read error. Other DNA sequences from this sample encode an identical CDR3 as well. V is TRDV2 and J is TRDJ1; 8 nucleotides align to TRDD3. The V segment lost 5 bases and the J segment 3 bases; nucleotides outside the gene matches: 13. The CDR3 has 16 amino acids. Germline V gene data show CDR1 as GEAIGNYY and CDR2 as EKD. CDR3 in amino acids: CACVPLGIPLADKLIF. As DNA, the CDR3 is TGTGCCTGTGTTCCTCTGGGGATACCCCTGGCCGATAAACTCATCTTT.

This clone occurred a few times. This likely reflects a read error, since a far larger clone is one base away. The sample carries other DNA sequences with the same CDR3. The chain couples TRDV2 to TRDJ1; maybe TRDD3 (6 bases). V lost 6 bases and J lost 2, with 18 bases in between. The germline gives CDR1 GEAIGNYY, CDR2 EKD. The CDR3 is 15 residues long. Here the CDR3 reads CACHPLVGDTDKLIF. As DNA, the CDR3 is TGTGCCTGTCATCCCCTCGTTGGGGATACCGATAAACTCATCTTT.

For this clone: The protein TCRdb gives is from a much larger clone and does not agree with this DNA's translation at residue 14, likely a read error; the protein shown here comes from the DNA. CDR3 amino acids: CACDTAGRILDTDRLIF. The CDR3 bases are TGTGCCTGTGACACCGCGGGTCGGATACTTGACACCGATAGACTCATCTTT. V usage is TRDV2 and J usage is TRDJ1; D is possibly TRDD3 (6 bases). Germline lookup yields CDR1 GEAIGNYY and CDR2 EKD. The CDR3 is 17 amino acids.

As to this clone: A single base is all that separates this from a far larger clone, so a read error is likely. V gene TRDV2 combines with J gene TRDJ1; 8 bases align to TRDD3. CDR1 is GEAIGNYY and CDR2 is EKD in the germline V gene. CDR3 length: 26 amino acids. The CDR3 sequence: CACDKMFLGPTGGRFGDQVYTVKLIF. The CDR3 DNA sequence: TGTGCCTGTGACAAGATGTTCCTCGGACCGACTGGGGGGAGGTTCGGAGATCAGGTGTACACCGTTAAACTCATCTTT.